These 32 T cell receptor beta chains were sequenced from one sample in a study of spatial heterogeneity in lung cancer. The time point was: blood at routine non-recurrence follow-up after resection. TCRdb reprocessed the 5' RACE reads with MiXCR, giving one entry per CDR3 protein. The sample has around 100,000 distinct CDR3 sequences, 9.5% to 14% seen once; the top ten hold 20% to 30%. Specimen: PBMCs, collected at follow-up. These receptors came from a female donor with early-stage non-small cell lung cancer.

This clonotype turned up a few times. This chain connects TRBV18 to TRBJ2-1, with D possibly matching TRBD2 (6 bases). Deletions cut 6 bases from V and 4 bases from J, with 22 bases between. From germline, CDR1 is KGHSH and CDR2 LQKENI. CDR3 length equals 17 residues. The DNA of the CDR3 is TGTGCCAGCTCGGAGCTTCAGAGGGCGGGGTTTTACAATGAGCAGTTCTTC. This translates into CASSELQRAGFYNEQFF.

This clonotype has a handful of counts. V and J are TRBV5-6 and TRBJ2-2; 10 nucleotides match TRBD1. This CDR3 region has 16 residues. The trim removed 0 bases at V and 3 bases at J, leaving 2 bases unmatched. Germline CDR1 reads SGHDT; CDR2 reads YYEEEE. CDR3 sequence: CASSLVGQGYTGELFF. The CDR3 coding sequence is TGTGCCAGCAGCTTGGTGGGACAGGGGTACACCGGGGAGCTGTTTTTT.

This rearrangement joins TRBV5-4 to TRBJ2-7; D remains unclear. CDR1 and CDR2 from the germline V gene are SGHNT and YYREEE (reference sequence). The CDR3 has 16 amino acids. Between the trimmed V and J ends, which lost 4 bases and 3 bases, there was a span of 20 bases. The CDR3 coding sequence is TGTGCCAGCAGCCAACGGTGGGTTTCTATTTGCTACGAGCAGTACGTC. Amino acid sequence: CASSQRWVSICYEQYV.

The genes are TRBV5-1 and TRBJ2-7; TRBD2 is a possible D gene (6 bases). Trimming pared 3 bases from V and 7 bases from J, leaving 8 bases between. The CDR3 is 11 residues long. The germline gives CDR1 SGHRS, CDR2 YFSETQ. The CDR3 region has the DNA TGCGCCAGCAGCTCCCGGGGGGAGCAGTACTTC. It yields the protein CASSSRGEQYF.

The V call is TRBV24-1, the J call TRBJ1-1, with 7 bases aligning to TRBD1. In germline, CDR1 is KGHDR, CDR2 SFDVKD. V lost 4 bases and J lost 3; bases outside the gene matches: 4. This CDR3 has 14 amino acids. The CDR3 sequence: CATSDRDRDTEAFF. The CDR3 bases are TGTGCCACCAGTGACCGAGACAGGGACACTGAAGCTTTCTTT.

CDR3 protein: CASSRTSGRDTGELFF. The CDR3 nucleotides read TGTGCCAGCAGCCGCACTAGCGGCAGGGACACCGGGGAGCTGTTTTTT. This sequence joins TRBV4-2 and TRBJ2-2; 8 nucleotides line up with TRBD2. This CDR3 is 16 amino acids long. Trimming took 4 bases from V and 3 from J; bases not matched to a gene: 7. Germline V gene lookup returns CDR1 LGHNA and CDR2 YNFKEQ.

The rearrangement uses TRBV28 and TRBJ2-3; 14 bases align to TRBD2. Germline loops: CDR1 MDHEN, CDR2 SYDVKM. CDR3 length: 18 amino acids. Trimming removed 4 bases from V and 3 bases from J; junction bases left unmatched: 9. DNA for the CDR3: TGTGCCAGCAGTTCCCCCGGACTAGCGGGAGGTATTACAGATACGCAGTATTTT. Translated: CASSSPGLAGGITDTQYF. Filled out from reference TRBV28 and TRBJ2-3, the complete variable domain reads DVKVTQSSRYLVKRTGEKVFLECVQDMDHENMFWYRQDPGLGLRLIYFSYDVKMKEKGDIPEGYSVSREKKERFSLILESASTNQTSMYLCASSSPGLAGGITDTQYFGPGTRLTVL.

The rearrangement uses TRBV5-1 and TRBJ2-3, with 9 bases fitting TRBD2. J was trimmed by 5 bases and V by 4 bases; bases with no gene match: 5. The CDR3 is 14 residues long. Germline V gives CDR1 SGHRS, CDR2 YFSETQ. The CDR3 loop reads CASSPGLARDTQYF. The CDR3 DNA sequence: TGCGCCAGCAGCCCGGGACTAGCTAGAGATACGCAGTATTTT.

The chain uses TRBV11-2 and TRBJ2-2; 10 bases align to TRBD1. The germline V gene encodes CDR1 SGHAT and CDR2 FQNNGV. This CDR3 is built from 20 residues. V was pared by 6 bases and J by 2 bases, with 18 bases of the junction left unmatched. This chain's CDR3 is CASRLLRTGGRRVNTGELFF. CDR3 DNA sequence: TGTGCCAGCAGACTGCTACGGACAGGGGGTCGAAGAGTAAACACCGGGGAGCTGTTTTTT.

In this sample, this clonotype turned up many times. The genes are TRBV20-1 and TRBJ2-2, with D unclear. V was shortened by 2 bases and J by 1 base, with 11 bases between the two germline ends. The CDR3 runs to 15 residues. Germline CDR1 is DFQATT and CDR2 is SNEGSKA (reference sequence). This CDR3 is CSARRLDQNTGELFF. Here the CDR3 DNA reads TGCAGTGCTAGAAGGTTAGACCAGAACACCGGGGAGCTGTTTTTT.

This sequence joins TRBV7-8 and TRBJ2-1; no definite D call. The length of the CDR3 is 13 residues. CDR1 and CDR2 (germline): SGHVS, FQNEAQ. V was clipped by 4 bases and J by 8 bases, with 12 bases between them. The CDR3 sequence: CASSSLFSHEQFF. CDR3 DNA: TGTGCCAGCAGCTCCCTGTTTAGCCATGAGCAGTTCTTC.

V usage is TRBV29-1 and J usage is TRBJ2-1; the D gene is possibly TRBD1 (6 bases). Per germline, CDR1 SQVTM and CDR2 ANQGSEA. Trimming took 7 bases from V and 8 from J, leaving 18 bases between them. The CDR3 has 13 residues. In DNA, the CDR3 is TGCAGCGCTAACCGGGACAATCTCGATGAGCAGTTCTTC. Protein: CSANRDNLDEQFF.

This clonotype was picked up many times. This rearrangement joins TRBV4-2 to TRBJ1-4; no clear D gene. Trimming removed 0 bases from V and 8 bases from J, with 13 bases in between. Germline lookup yields CDR1 LGHNA and CDR2 YNFKEQ. This CDR3 spans 15 amino acids. This chain's CDR3 is CASSQDRLDEEKLFF. The DNA for the CDR3 is TGTGCCAGCAGCCAAGACAGGCTGGATGAGGAAAAACTGTTTTTT.

The table lists this clonotype with a few counts. The genes are TRBV5-1 and TRBJ2-7, with 7 bases matching TRBD2. V gave up 7 bases and J gave up 3 bases; unmatched junction bases: 13. Germline V gene data show CDR1 as SGHRS and CDR2 as YFSETQ. This CDR3 has 15 amino acids. As DNA, the CDR3 is TGCGCCAGCCATCCGGATAGCGGGTACGTCTACGAGCAGTACTTC. It translates to CASHPDSGYVYEQYF.

The V call is TRBV9, the J call TRBJ2-2; 13 positions match TRBD2. Trimming removed 0 bases from V and 0 bases from J; junction bases left unmatched: 5. Germline V CDR1 and CDR2: SGDLS, YYNGEE. This CDR3 comprises 19 residues. CDR3 sequence: CASSVAGLAGESNTGELFF. For the CDR3, the DNA is TGTGCCAGCAGCGTAGCCGGACTAGCGGGGGAATCGAACACCGGGGAGCTGTTTTTT. The entire variable domain, with the rest obtained from reference TRBV9 and TRBJ2-2, is as follows: DSGVTQTPKHLITATGQRVTLRCSPRSGDLSVYWYQQSLDQGLQFLIQYYNGEERAKGNILERFSAQQFPDLHSELNLSSLELGDSALYFCASSVAGLAGESNTGELFFGEGSRLTVL.

This clonotype was seen at least ten times. The rearrangement uses TRBV12-3 or TRBV12-4 and TRBJ1-1, with TRBD1 identical over 8 bases. The CDR3 loop spans 11 amino acids. V was clipped by 5 bases and J by 8 bases; unmatched bases: 1. The DNA of the CDR3 is TGTGCCAGCAGTCGGACAGGGGAAGCTTTCTTT. It translates to CASSRTGEAFF.

This chain joins TRBV28 and TRBJ1-5; the D gene is possibly TRBD1 (5 bases). This CDR3 comprises 15 residues. CDR1 MDHEN and CDR2 SYDVKM come from the germline V gene. Trimming took off 4 bases at V and 2 bases at J, with 12 bases between the two ends. CDR3 sequence: CASSSTAAGNQPQHF. For the CDR3, the DNA is TGTGCCAGCAGTTCGACAGCGGCGGGCAATCAGCCCCAGCATTTT.

The CDR3 spells CASSLDPQGTEAFF. For the CDR3, the DNA is TGCGCCAGCAGCTTGGACCCACAGGGAACTGAAGCTTTCTTT. The rearrangement uses TRBV5-1 and TRBJ1-1, with D possibly being TRBD1 (6 bases). V dropped 0 bases and J dropped 5 bases, with 11 bases sitting between them. This CDR3 comprises 14 residues. Germline CDR1 and CDR2: SGHRS and YFSETQ.

The chain links TRBV19 to TRBJ2-3; no reliable D call. Trimming removed 2 bases from V and 0 bases from J, with 9 bases in between. This CDR3 has 15 amino acids. CDR1 is LNHDA, CDR2 SQIVND, per germline (reference sequence). The CDR3, as DNA: TGTGCCAGTAGTATATTTCCCGGGAGCACAGATACGCAGTATTTT. Translating it yields CASSIFPGSTDTQYF.

The V and J genes are TRBV3-1 and TRBJ1-1; D may be TRBD1 (5 bases). V lost 2 bases and J 6 bases, leaving 10 bases between the germline ends. Germline-derived CDR1 and CDR2 are LGHDT and YNNKEL (reference sequence). This CDR3 comprises 13 residues. The DNA of the CDR3 is TGTGCCAGCAGCCAACAGGGAGGGTCTGAAGCTTTCTTT. It specifies CASSQQGGSEAFF.

The chain joins TRBV11-1 to TRBJ2-3; 9 bases match TRBD2. Unmatched junction bases numbered 2, after V lost 2 bases and J lost 2 bases. This CDR3 is built from 15 residues. The V gene's germline CDR1 is SGHAT and CDR2 FQDESV (reference sequence). In DNA, the CDR3 is TGTGCCAGCAGCTTACTAGCGGGACCCACAGATACGCAGTATTTT. Its protein product is CASSLLAGPTDTQYF.

This clonotype was detected only a few times. V gene TRBV10-3 combines with J gene TRBJ1-4, with TRBD1 matching 10 bases. This CDR3 has 14 residues. After removal of 10 bases from V and 6 bases from J, the junction contained 8 bases not matched to a gene. Germline V CDR1 and CDR2: ENHRY, SYGVKD. Here the CDR3 DNA reads TGTGCCACTCGGCCCGGGACAGGGGATGAAAAACTGTTTTTT. It translates to CATRPGTGDEKLFF.

The chain has TRBV5-6 and TRBJ2-1; tentatively, D is TRBD2 (5 bases). Trimming left V 4 bases short and J 2 bases short, with 19 bases between. Germline CDR1 is SGHDT and CDR2 is YYEEEE. The CDR3 has 17 amino acids. The CDR3 sequence is CASSRRPAVGAYNEQFF. In DNA form, the CDR3 reads TGTGCCAGCAGCCGGAGGCCGGCAGTCGGAGCCTACAATGAGCAGTTCTTC.

The chain combines TRBV2 with TRBJ1-6; TRBD1 might be the D (5 bases). Trimming stripped 2 bases from V and 5 bases from J, with 10 bases between. The CDR3 extends over 15 amino acids. The germline V gene has CDR1 SNHLY and CDR2 FYNNEI. For the CDR3, the DNA is TGTGCCAGCAGTGAAAACGGGGGGGATAATTCACCCCTCCACTTT. Protein sequence: CASSENGGDNSPLHF.

The chain links TRBV20-1 to TRBJ2-1, with no clear D. Trimming removed 0 bases from V and 3 bases from J, with 15 bases in between. The CDR3 loop spans 16 amino acids. Germline values: CDR1 DFQATT, CDR2 SNEGSKA (reference sequence). The CDR3 is CSARDPSQSHYNEQFF. The DNA of the CDR3 is TGCAGTGCTAGAGATCCGAGCCAGAGCCACTACAATGAGCAGTTCTTC.

The J gene is TRBJ1-3, the V gene TRBV5-1; the match to TRBD1 covers 7 bases. The J segment lost 0 bases and the V segment lost 3 bases, leaving 3 bases of the junction unmatched. Germline V gene sequence: CDR1 SGHRS, CDR2 YFSETQ. The CDR3 runs 15 residues. This chain's CDR3 is CASSSTGNSGNTIYF. The CDR3 DNA reads TGCGCCAGCAGCTCGACAGGGAACTCTGGAAACACCATATATTTT.

V is TRBV5-4 and J is TRBJ2-5; D not certain. This CDR3 region has 15 residues. Germline assignment: CDR1 SGHNT and CDR2 YYREEE (reference sequence). V was cut by 0 bases and J by 4 bases, with 13 bases left in between. This chain's CDR3 is CASSLVSSLRETQYF. CDR3 DNA: TGTGCCAGCAGCTTGGTTTCCTCGCTTAGAGAGACCCAGTACTTC. Variable domain in full (rest from reference TRBV5-4 and TRBJ2-5): ETGVTQSPTHLIKTRGQQVTLRCSSQSGHNTVSWYQQALGQGPQFIFQYYREEENGRGNFPPRFSGLQFPNYSSELNVNALELDDSALYLCASSLVSSLRETQYFGPGTRLLVL.

The rearrangement uses TRBV29-1 and TRBJ2-5; D might be TRBD2 (6 bases). V lost 8 bases and J 4 bases, leaving 23 bases between the germline ends. CDR3 length equals 15 residues. Germline CDR1 reads SQVTM; CDR2 reads ANQGSEA. CDR3 sequence (DNA): TGCAGCTTCTTACATCGGGGGATTTCTCGAGAGACCCAGTACTTC. Protein: CSFLHRGISRETQYF.

This clonotype has just a few counts. CDR3 loop: CSARGTVGVYGYTF. The CDR3 DNA reads TGCAGTGCTAGAGGGACAGTTGGAGTCTATGGCTACACCTTC. This chain uses TRBV20-1 with TRBJ1-2; a weak D match, TRBD1 (6 bases). This CDR3 region has 14 residues. Germline V gene sequence: CDR1 DFQATT, CDR2 SNEGSKA (reference sequence). V lost 1 base to trimming and J lost 4 bases, with 13 bases between them.

This sequence joins TRBV10-3 and TRBJ2-1; 11 bases are shared with TRBD2. Germline lookup yields CDR1 ENHRY and CDR2 SYGVKD. Losses at the gene ends were 8 bases for V and 3 bases for J; bases not matched to a gene: 6. The CDR3 is made up of 15 amino acids. The chain's CDR3 is CAIGPGTSGYNEQFF. Written as DNA, the CDR3 is TGTGCCATCGGACCCGGGACTAGCGGCTACAATGAGCAGTTCTTC.

The V call is TRBV10-2, the J call TRBJ2-3; D gene unclear. The CDR3 runs to 15 residues. Germline assignment: CDR1 WSHSY and CDR2 SAAADI. V lost 0 bases to trimming and J lost 6 bases, with 13 bases between them. The CDR3 here is CASSESFQTSDTQYF. CDR3 DNA: TGCGCCAGCAGTGAGTCGTTCCAGACATCGGATACGCAGTATTTT.

The V call is TRBV5-1, the J call TRBJ2-2, with D possibly TRBD2 on 5 matching bases. The CDR3 spans 14 residues. Per the germline V gene, CDR1 is SGHRS and CDR2 is YFSETQ. The V and J ends lost 3 bases and 4 bases respectively, with 10 bases between them. The CDR3 protein is CASSSTTSTGELFF. The CDR3 nucleotides read TGCGCCAGCAGCTCCACAACTAGCACCGGGGAGCTGTTTTTT.